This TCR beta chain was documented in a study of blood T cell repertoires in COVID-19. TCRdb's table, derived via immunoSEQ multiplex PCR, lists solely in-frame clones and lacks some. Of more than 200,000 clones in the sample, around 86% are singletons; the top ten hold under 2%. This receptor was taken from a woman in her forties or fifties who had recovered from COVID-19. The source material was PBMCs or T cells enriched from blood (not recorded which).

CDR3 loop: CASSSGDTSNQPQHF. For the CDR3, the DNA is TGTGCCAGCAGCTCCGGGGACACTAGCAATCAGCCCCAGCATTTT. The chain is built from TRBV7-9 and TRBJ1-5; D possibly corresponds to TRBD1 (6 bases). From germline, CDR1 is SEHNR and CDR2 FQNEAQ (reference sequence). The CDR3 covers 15 residues. V lost 4 bases, J lost 0 bases, and 10 bases lay in between.